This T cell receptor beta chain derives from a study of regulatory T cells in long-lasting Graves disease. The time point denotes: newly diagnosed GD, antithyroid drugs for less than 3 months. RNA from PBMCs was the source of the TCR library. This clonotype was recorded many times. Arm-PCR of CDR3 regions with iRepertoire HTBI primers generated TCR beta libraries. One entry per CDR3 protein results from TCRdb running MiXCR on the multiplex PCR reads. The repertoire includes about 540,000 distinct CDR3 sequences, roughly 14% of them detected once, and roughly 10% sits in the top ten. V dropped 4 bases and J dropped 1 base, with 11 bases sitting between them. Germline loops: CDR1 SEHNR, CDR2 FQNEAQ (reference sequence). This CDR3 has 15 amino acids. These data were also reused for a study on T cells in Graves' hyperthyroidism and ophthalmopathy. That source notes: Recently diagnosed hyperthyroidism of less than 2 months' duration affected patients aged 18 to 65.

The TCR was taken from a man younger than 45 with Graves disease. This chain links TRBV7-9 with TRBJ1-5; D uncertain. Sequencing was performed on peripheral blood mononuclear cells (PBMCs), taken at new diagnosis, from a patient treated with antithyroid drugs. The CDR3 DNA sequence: TGTGCCAGCAGCTCAGTAGAAGGAAGCAATCAGCCCCAGCATTTT. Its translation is CASSSVEGSNQPQHF.